The T cell receptor (beta chain) under discussion was sequenced for a study of OX40 agonist ivuxolimab in advanced cancers. Study summary: Of mixed ages from about 23 to 85 and averaging roughly 60 years, the group was roughly 83% male.

Trimming took off 0 bases at V and 3 bases at J, with 8 bases between the two ends. The CDR3 consists of 14 residues. The V gene's germline CDR1 is LGHNA and CDR2 YSLEER. This clone has only one observation. Measured with immunoSEQ multiplex PCR; TCRdb has only the in-frame clones, and not every one. The sample has about 66,000 clones, around four fifths seen once. Samples of blood were obtained at baseline, on cycle 4 day 1, and on cycle 7 day 1. The chain employs TRBV4-3 and TRBJ2-5; no definite D call. The sample consisted of CD4+ or CD8+ T cells sorted from blood, taken in a trial of the OX40 agonist ivuxolimab. The sequence came from an adult with an advanced solid tumor such as melanoma, head and neck, liver or kidney cancer. This chain's CDR3 is CASSQDTAKETQYF. The CDR3 DNA reads as TGCGCCAGCAGCCAAGATACTGCGAAAGAGACCCAGTACTTC.